The clone carrying this T cell receptor (beta chain) was detected ten times or more. This sample was included in a study of tumor-infiltrating lymphocytes in primary liver carcinoma. Reverse transcription of roughly 470 ng total RNA with a constant-region primer produced TCR beta cDNA. It was through three nested multiplex PCR rounds of slightly modified ARM-PCR that TCR beta libraries arose. Forward primers for TRBV1-TRBV30 and a C-beta reverse primer served the first two PCR rounds, at about 10 cycles each. TCRdb re-called the multiplex PCR reads through MiXCR, storing one row per CDR3 protein. The sample holds about 22,000 distinct CDR3 sequences, more than 75% seen once. Starting material for RNA and DNA co-extraction consisted of about 17-34 mg of unsorted bulk tissue. Germline CDR1 reads SGDLS; CDR2 reads YYNGEE. This CDR3 is built from 13 residues. Trimming left V 3 bases short and J 2 bases short, with 7 bases between.

The V call is TRBV9, the J call TRBJ2-3; D is uncertain. Sequencing input: liver tumor tissue from sampling region 2. Subset meaning: tumor region T2, inferior pole. This clonotype originated in a young woman with primary liver carcinoma and hepatitis B virus infection. The CDR3 DNA follows: TGTGCCAGCAGCGAGGCAGACACAGATACGCAGTATTTT. As protein: CASSEADTDTQYF.